This T cell receptor beta chain was captured by sequencing in a study of blood T cell repertoires in COVID-19. About the research overall: The United States, Italy and Spain were the sources of the acute and convalescent COVID-19 samples. From T cells, B-cell-depleted T cells, or PBMCs came the material, which was cDNA or gDNA.

Some clones are missing from TCRdb's copy, which holds only in-frame ones; the method was immunoSEQ multiplex PCR. The sample yields about 92,000 clones, roughly 80% seen once. The CDR3 is made up of 12 amino acids. Trimming took 8 bases from V and 2 from J; bases not matched to a gene: 2. Germline lookup yields CDR1 SGHAT and CDR2 FQNNGV. The rearrangement joins TRBV11-2 to TRBJ1-2; 7 nucleotides agree with TRBD1. The sequencing input was peripheral blood. The clonotype was recovered from a woman in her 70s with acute or convalescent COVID-19. The CDR3 DNA sequence: TGTGCCAGCGGACAGGCAAACTATGGCTACACCTTC. Its protein is CASGQANYGYTF. Variable domain in full (rest from reference TRBV11-2 and TRBJ1-2): EAGVAQSPRYKIIEKRQSVAFWCNPISGHATLYWYQQILGQGPKLLIQFQNNGVVDDSQLPKDRFSAERLKGVDSTLKIQPAKLEDSAVYLCASGQANYGYTFGSGTRLTVV.